Listed here is a single T cell receptor (beta chain). Its antigen is unknown. No qualities accompany the bases; no much larger clone lies one base away. Unstimulated PBMCs, after thawing, were stained for CD3, CD4 and CD8 and then FACS-sorted into CD3+CD4+ and CD3+CD8+ populations. Each of the 8 studied subjects was randomized to immunosuppression withdrawal. Genomic DNA was isolated with the Qiagen DNeasy Blood and Tissue Kit. The source of the sample is a study of T cell clones after liver transplantation (dated by TCRdb to between 2018 and 2020). In the study overall: ITN030ST, the source of the samples, was a randomized trial that attempted immunosuppression withdrawal within 2 years of liver transplantation. A cohort of 8 liver transplant recipients was studied, of whom 3 were classified as tolerant and 5 as non-tolerant. After a pre-transplant mixed lymphocyte reaction, TCRbeta sequencing was used to pinpoint donor-reactive T cell clones, which were subsequently tracked in post-transplant blood. Tolerance was defined as complete withdrawal of immunosuppression for at least one year without a rise in liver enzymes beyond twice the upper limit of normal. Three of the eight recipients were HCV-positive; the others were transplanted for non-autoimmune, non-viral indications. Blood samples were collected pre-transplant, then pre-randomization ahead of withdrawal, and finally post-randomization once withdrawal had either been completed or failed. Until randomization at 12-24 months post-transplant, subjects were given standard immunosuppression, with no induction therapy. Third party-reactive TCRbeta sequences were also identified from pre-transplant MLRs to serve as an antigen-independent comparator for donor-reactive sequences. Overall study results and their limits: In two subjects, low numbers of available donor cells limited the measurable donor-reactive repertoire. When repertoire turnover was taken into account, detection of donor-reactive sequences was significantly reduced in 7 of 8 subjects for CD4 and in 8 of 8 subjects for CD8. The conclusions were considered preliminary, being limited by small, heterogeneous patient numbers and non-standardized post-transplant time points. Since no allograft tissue specimens were available, donor-reactive T cells may have migrated into the graft instead of being deleted. The decline in donor-reactive sequences exceeded the decline in third party-reactive sequences, suggesting partial antigen-specific deletion that was unrelated to withdrawal success. Circulating donor-reactive CD4 TCRbeta sequences fell significantly post-transplant in 5 of 8 subjects, irrespective of tolerance or HCV status.

High-throughput TCRbeta CDR3 sequencing of frozen genomic DNA was performed by immunoSEQ, with PCR amplification, mapping, bias correction and internal controls included. Per the original workflow: Productive rearrangements were kept, and unique TCRbeta sequences were defined by CDR3 nucleotide sequence plus V and J gene. Donor-reactive sequences required at least 5-fold expansion in CFSE-low cells versus unstimulated pre-transplant cells and at least 0.01% frequency. To ensure at least 90% detection power, minimum frequency thresholds were set for each subject based on that subject's lowest-template unstimulated sample. Jensen-Shannon divergence between the top 1000 TCRbeta sequences post- versus pre-transplant served as the measure of repertoire turnover. Two-sided Fisher's exact tests were used to test for changes in the detection of donor-reactive sequences. What TCRdb holds here is the immuneACCESS table cut down to in-frame rearrangements. Part of the clones is not present; checked against another copy, under half of the missing clones reflect an unresolved V gene, and the others are unexplained. The V and J calls and the clone size are those of that table, but D and trimming were determined from the DNA. The sample table holds some 80,000 clones, of which 80% to 90% were seen once. The ten largest account for under 2.5% of the sample.

Source: CD4+ T cells from blood, taken roughly 50 months after liver transplant. This receptor was taken from a human patient who received a liver transplant. After a transplant, some T cells may have been passed on by the graft donor.

CDR3 protein: CASSLGQGPPNTIYF. The DNA sequence is given as TGTGCCAGCAGCTTAGGACAGGGACCTCCGAACACCATATATTTT. In this chain, TRBV7-9 is recombined with TRBJ1-3, and 7 bases in between align with TRBD1. After removal of 1 base from V and 7 bases from J, the junction retains 7 bases not matched to a gene. CDR1 SEHNR and CDR2 FQNEAQ are derived from the germline V gene (reference sequence). From the cysteine up to the phenylalanine, the CDR3 has a length of 15 residues. The sequence is cut down to CDR3 DNA, 45 bases in frame from base 1.